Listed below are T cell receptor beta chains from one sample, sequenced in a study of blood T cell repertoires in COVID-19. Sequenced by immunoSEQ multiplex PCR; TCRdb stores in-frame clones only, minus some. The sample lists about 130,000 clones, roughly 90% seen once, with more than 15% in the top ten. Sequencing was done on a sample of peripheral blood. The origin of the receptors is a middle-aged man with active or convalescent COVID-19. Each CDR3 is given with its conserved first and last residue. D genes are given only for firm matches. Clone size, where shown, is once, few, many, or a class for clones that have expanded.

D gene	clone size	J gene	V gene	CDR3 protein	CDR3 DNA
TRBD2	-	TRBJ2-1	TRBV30	CAWSKGLAGGYEQFF	TGTGCCTGGAGTAAAGGACTAGCGGGAGGGTATGAGCAGTTCTTC
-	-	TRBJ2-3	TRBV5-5	CASSLEGDPGADTQYF	TGTGCCAGCAGCTTGGAGGGAGACCCTGGCGCAGATACGCAGTATTTT
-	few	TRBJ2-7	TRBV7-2	CASSLQGHSYEQYF	TGTGCCAGCAGCTTACAGGGGCACTCCTACGAGCAGTACTTC
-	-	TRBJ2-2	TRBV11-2	CASSIRRGTTTGELFF	TGTGCCAGCAGCATAAGACGCGGCACGACCACCGGGGAGCTGTTTTTT
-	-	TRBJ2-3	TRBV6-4	CASRSRAGTDTQYF	TGTGCCAGCAGGAGTCGTGCCGGTACAGATACGCAGTATTTT
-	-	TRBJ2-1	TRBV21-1	CASSKCARRPGGFSSNEQFF	TGTGCCAGCAGCAAATGCGCCAGGAGACCGGGAGGGTTCTCTTCTAATGAGCAGTTCTTC
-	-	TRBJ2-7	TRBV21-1	CASSKPIEEVGTGPYEQYF	TGTGCCAGCAGCAAACCAATCGAGGAGGTCGGGACAGGACCATACGAGCAGTACTTC
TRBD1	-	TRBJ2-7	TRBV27	CASSFGQGYSYEQYF	TGTGCCAGCAGTTTTGGACAGGGGTACTCCTACGAGCAGTACTTC
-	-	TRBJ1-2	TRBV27	CASSTWAGDYGYTF	TGTGCCAGCAGCACATGGGCAGGTGACTATGGCTACACCTTC
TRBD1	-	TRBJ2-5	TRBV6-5	CASSHRQGGETQYF	TGTGCCAGCAGTCACCGACAGGGGGGGGAGACCCAGTACTTC
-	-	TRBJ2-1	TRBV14	CASSQEGRYSYNEQFF	TGTGCCAGCAGCCAGGAGGGGCGGTACTCCTACAATGAGCAGTTCTTC
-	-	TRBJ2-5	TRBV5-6	CASSLLVVSQETQYF	TGTGCCAGCAGCTTGCTAGTAGTATCCCAAGAGACCCAGTACTTC
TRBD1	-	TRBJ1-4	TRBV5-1	CASSSTGANEKLFF	TGCGCCAGCAGCTCGACAGGGGCTAATGAAAAACTGTTTTTT
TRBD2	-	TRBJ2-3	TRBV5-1	CASSLDSGSTDTQYF	TGCGCCAGCAGCTTGGATAGCGGGAGCACAGATACGCAGTATTTT
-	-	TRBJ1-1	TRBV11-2	CASSTNRRNTEAFF	TGTGCCAGCAGCACAAATCGGAGGAACACTGAAGCTTTCTTT
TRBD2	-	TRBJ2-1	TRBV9	CASSGRTSGGAKYNEQFF	TGTGCCAGCAGCGGGAGGACTAGCGGGGGGGCAAAGTACAATGAGCAGTTCTTC
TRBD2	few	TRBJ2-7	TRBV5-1	CASSLAPSGRANTYEQYF	TGCGCCAGCAGCTTGGCGCCTAGCGGGAGGGCCAATACCTACGAGCAGTACTTC
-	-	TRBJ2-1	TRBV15	CATSRGAVESHEQFF	TGTGCCACCAGCAGAGGGGCTGTAGAATCCCATGAGCAGTTCTTC
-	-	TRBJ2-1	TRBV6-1	CASSEGRGRYNEQFF	TGTGCCAGCAGTGAAGGTAGGGGCCGTTACAATGAGCAGTTCTTC
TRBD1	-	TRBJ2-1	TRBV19	CASSTGGNEQFF	TGTGCCAGTAGTACAGGGGGTAATGAGCAGTTCTTC
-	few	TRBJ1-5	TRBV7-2	CASSPLPGASNSNQPQHF	TGTGCCAGCAGCCCACTCCCAGGGGCGTCCAATAGCAATCAGCCCCAGCATTTT
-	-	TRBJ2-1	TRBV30	CAWTSWSGGYNEQFF	TGTGCCTGGACCTCGTGGAGCGGAGGGTACAATGAGCAGTTCTTC
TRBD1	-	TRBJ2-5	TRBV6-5	CASRPDRAVETQYF	TGTGCCAGCAGACCGGACAGGGCGGTAGAGACCCAGTACTTC
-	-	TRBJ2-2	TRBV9	CASSVRAGEGGELFF	TGTGCCAGCAGCGTTCGTGCAGGGGAGGGCGGGGAGCTGTTTTTT
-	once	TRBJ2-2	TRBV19	CASSIHTDTGELFF	TGTGCCAGTAGTATACACACAGACACCGGGGAGCTGTTTTTT
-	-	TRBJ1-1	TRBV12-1	CASSLFGRLNTEAFF	TGTGCCAGCAGCTTGTTCGGGAGGCTGAACACTGAAGCTTTCTTT
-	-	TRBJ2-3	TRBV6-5	CASSGRAGFTDTQYF	TGTGCCAGCAGCGGAAGAGCGGGTTTCACAGATACGCAGTATTTT
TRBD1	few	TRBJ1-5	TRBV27	CASRLGTGGNSYQPQHF	TGTGCCAGCAGATTAGGGACAGGGGGCAATTCTTATCAGCCCCAGCATTTT
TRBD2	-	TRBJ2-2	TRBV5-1	CASSLAGAGANTGELFF	TGCGCCAGCAGCTTGGCAGGAGCGGGAGCTAACACCGGGGAGCTGTTTTTT
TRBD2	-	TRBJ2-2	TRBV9	CASSPTSPGELFF	TGTGCCAGCAGCCCGACTAGCCCCGGGGAGCTGTTTTTT
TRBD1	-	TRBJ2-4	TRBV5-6	CASSLGLGQGLDIQYF	TGTGCCAGCAGCTTGGGGCTGGGACAGGGTTTAGACATTCAGTACTTC
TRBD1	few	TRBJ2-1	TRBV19	CASSSDRGNNEQFF	TGTGCCAGTAGTAGCGACAGGGGCAACAATGAGCAGTTCTTC
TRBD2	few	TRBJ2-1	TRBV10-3	CAMGPGLAGGSSYNEQFF	TGTGCCATGGGACCCGGACTAGCGGGAGGGAGCTCCTACAATGAGCAGTTCTTC
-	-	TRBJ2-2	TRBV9	CASSVSVGELFF	TGTGCCAGCAGCGTATCGGTCGGGGAGCTGTTTTTT
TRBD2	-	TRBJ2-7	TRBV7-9	CASRTSGTAYEQYF	TGTGCCAGCAGGACTAGCGGGACGGCCTACGAGCAGTACTTC
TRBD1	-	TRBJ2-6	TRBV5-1	CASSSGQGAHGANVLTF	TGCGCCAGCAGCTCCGGACAGGGGGCTCATGGGGCCAACGTCCTGACTTTC
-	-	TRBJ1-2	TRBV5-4	CASSPRTTTAYGYTF	TGTGCCAGCAGCCCCCGGACAACCACCGCCTATGGCTACACCTTC
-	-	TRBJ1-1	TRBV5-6	CASSLGVTVNTEAFF	TGTGCCAGCAGCTTGGGGGTTACAGTGAACACTGAAGCTTTCTTT
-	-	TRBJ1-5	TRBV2	CASSVLRVGQPQHF	TGTGCCAGCAGTGTCTTACGGGTCGGGCAGCCCCAGCATTTT
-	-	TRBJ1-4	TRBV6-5	CASSYWSGSDEKLFF	TGTGCCAGCAGTTACTGGTCAGGGTCGGATGAAAAACTGTTTTTT
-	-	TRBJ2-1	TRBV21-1	CASSIGLAGGRREQFF	TGTGCCAGCAGCATCGGACTAGCGGGGGGGCGGCGTGAGCAGTTCTTC
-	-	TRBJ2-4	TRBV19	CASSIGGLAKNIQYF	TGTGCCAGTAGTATCGGGGGGCTAGCCAAAAACATTCAGTACTTC
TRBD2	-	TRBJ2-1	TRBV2	CASSEGLAGVNEQFF	TGTGCCAGCAGTGAAGGACTAGCGGGAGTTAATGAGCAGTTCTTC
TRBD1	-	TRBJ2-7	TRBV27	CASSPSGQGFYEQYF	TGTGCCAGCAGTCCCTCGGGACAGGGGTTCTACGAGCAGTACTTC
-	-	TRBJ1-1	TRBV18	CASSPGTQKMNTEAFF	TGTGCCAGCTCACCAGGGACACAGAAGATGAACACTGAAGCTTTCTTT
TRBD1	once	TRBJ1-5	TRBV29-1	CSVASGQGLPGNQPQHF	TGCAGCGTCGCTAGTGGACAGGGTCTTCCGGGCAATCAGCCCCAGCATTTT
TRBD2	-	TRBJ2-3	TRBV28	CASSPGTSGFTDTQYF	TGTGCCAGCAGTCCAGGGACTAGCGGATTCACAGATACGCAGTATTTT
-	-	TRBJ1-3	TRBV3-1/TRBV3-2	CASSQDPQGSSGNTIYF	TGTGCCAGCAGCCAAGATCCTCAGGGGTCATCTGGAAACACCATATATTTT
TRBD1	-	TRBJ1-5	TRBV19	CASSRDRGIAQHF	TGTGCCAGTAGCCGGGACAGGGGGATAGCCCAGCATTTT
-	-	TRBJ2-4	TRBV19	CATRTTGGDIQYF	TGTGCCACCAGAACTACCGGAGGGGACATTCAGTACTTC
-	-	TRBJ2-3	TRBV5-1	CASSLLRDTDTQYF	TGCGCCAGCAGCCTGCTTCGGGACACAGATACGCAGTATTTT
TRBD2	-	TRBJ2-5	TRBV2	CASRRQRGGLETQYF	TGTGCCAGCAGAAGGCAGCGGGGGGGCCTTGAGACCCAGTACTTC
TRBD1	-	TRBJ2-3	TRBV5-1	CASSLRPTGADTDTQYF	TGCGCCAGCAGCTTGCGACCAACAGGGGCCGACACAGATACGCAGTATTTT
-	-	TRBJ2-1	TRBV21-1	CASSNETSGGRAYNEQFF	TGTGCCAGCAGCAATGAGACTAGCGGGGGGCGCGCCTACAATGAGCAGTTCTTC
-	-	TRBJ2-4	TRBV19	CASSILQGKNIQYF	TGTGCCAGTAGTATTTTGCAGGGAAAAAACATTCAGTACTTC
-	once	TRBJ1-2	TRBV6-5	CASTRNYGYTF	TGTGCCAGCACCAGAAACTATGGCTACACCTTC
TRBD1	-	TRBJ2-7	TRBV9	CASSAGQGSSYEQYF	TGTGCCAGCAGCGCGGGACAGGGGAGCTCCTACGAGCAGTACTTC
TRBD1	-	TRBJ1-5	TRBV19	CASSIEGGPYQPQHF	TGTGCCAGTAGTATAGAAGGGGGCCCCTATCAGCCCCAGCATTTT